This passage covers 28 T cell receptor beta chains from one sample sequenced in a study of cytomegalovirus exposure and HLA in healthy donors. The PCR had 60 Vbeta and 13 Jbeta primers. Generated by immunoSEQ multiplex PCR, the TCRdb table keeps only in-frame clones and is missing some. The sample includes under 200,000 clones, roughly two thirds of them seen just once. Specimen: PBMCs. All receptors come from a woman in her twenties or thirties in good health and CMV-seronegative.

The chain uses TRBV10-3 and TRBJ2-7, with 9 nucleotides matching TRBD1. Germline CDR1 ENHRY, CDR2 SYGVKD. The CDR3 extends over 15 amino acids. J lost 4 bases, V lost 2 bases, and 6 bases had no gene match. CDR3 sequence (DNA): TGTGCCATCAGTGAGACGGACAGGGGATCTTACGAGCAGTACTTC. Amino acid sequence: CAISETDRGSYEQYF.

A few counts support this clone. The chain employs TRBV5-5 and TRBJ1-2; D is possibly TRBD1 (6 bases). CDR1 is SGHKS and CDR2 is YYEKEE in the germline V gene (reference sequence). Trimming shortened V by 3 bases and J by 4 bases, and 19 bases separated the two germline ends. The CDR3 loop spans 16 amino acids. The DNA for the CDR3 is TGTGCCAGCAGCTCCCTTCGGAGGGGGGGCTTCTATGGCTACACCTTC. This sequence encodes CASSSLRRGGFYGYTF.

The chain links TRBV5-4 to TRBJ1-1, with TRBD1 matching over 7 bases. The V and J ends lost 0 bases and 11 bases, in that order; junction bases with no gene match: 4. This CDR3 is 12 amino acids long. CDR1 is SGHNT, CDR2 YYREEE, per germline (reference sequence). The CDR3 sequence is CASSLEDRRAFF. Written as DNA, the CDR3 is TGTGCCAGCAGCTTGGAGGACAGGCGGGCTTTCTTT.

This rearrangement joins TRBV6-5 to TRBJ2-2; TRBD2 matches at 7 bases. This CDR3 contains 13 residues. The germline CDR1 and CDR2 sequences are MNHEY and SVGAGI. The V and J ends lost 6 bases and 5 bases, in that order; junction bases with no gene match: 3. The DNA of the CDR3 is TGTGCCAGCAGCTGGACTAGTACCGGGGAGCTGTTTTTT. It specifies CASSWTSTGELFF.

This clone turned up a few times. The rearrangement links TRBV7-2 to TRBJ2-3; possibly TRBD2 for D (6 bases). V was clipped by 5 bases and J by 6 bases, with 15 bases between them. CDR1 is SGHTA, CDR2 FQGNSA, per germline. The CDR3 consists of 14 residues. The CDR3: CASSPGLARDTQYF. In nucleotides, the CDR3 is TGTGCCAGCAGCCCGGGACTCGCCAGGGATACGCAGTATTTT. The full variable domain, its missing parts supplied by reference TRBV7-2 and TRBJ2-3, is GAGVSQSPSNKVTEKGKDVELRCDPISGHTALYWYRQSLGQGLEFLIYFQGNSAPDKSGLPSDRFSAERTGGSVSTLTIQRTQQEDSAVYLCASSPGLARDTQYFGPGTRLTVL.

This rearrangement joins TRBV15 to TRBJ2-2; D is perhaps TRBD2 (5 bases). Trimming shortened V by 0 bases and J by 4 bases, and 18 bases separated the two germline ends. Germline V lookup: CDR1 LNHNV, CDR2 YYDKDF (reference sequence). The CDR3 extends over 18 amino acids. CDR3 DNA: TGTGCCACCAGCAGAGAGGTCATCCGTACGGGAAGCACCGGGGAGCTGTTTTTT. Translating it yields CATSREVIRTGSTGELFF.

The table lists this clone with a few counts. V and J are TRBV27 and TRBJ2-7; 7 bases are a match to TRBD2. Germline V gives CDR1 MNHEY, CDR2 SMNVEV (reference sequence). Trimming at V came to 6 bases and at J to 1 base, leaving 18 bases not matched to a gene. This CDR3 contains 18 residues. The CDR3 DNA follows: TGTGCCAGCAGCTTCAGAGGGACGACTTCTAGCGGATCCTACGAGCAGTACTTC. Amino acids: CASSFRGTTSSGSYEQYF.

Details on this clone: At one end the junction does not follow the germline gene, possibly because of a read error. The V gene is TRBV7-9, the J gene TRBJ2-6; D not certain. The CDR3 consists of 18 residues. Germline CDR1 reads SEHNR; CDR2 reads FQNEAQ (reference sequence). The CDR3 reads CSSSLARDSTIGANVLTF. The CDR3 region has the DNA TGTTCCAGCAGCTTGGCCAGAGACTCCACTATCGGGGCCAACGTCCTGACTTTC.

The chain carries TRBV5-1 and TRBJ2-5, with TRBD1 matching over 8 bases. The V and J ends lost 10 bases and 2 bases, in that order; junction bases with no gene match: 13. This CDR3 is 15 amino acids long. Germline assignment: CDR1 SGHRS and CDR2 YFSETQ. In nucleotides, the CDR3 is TGCGCCTCCAGGGGCCGACAGGGGACTCAAGAGACCCAGTACTTC. This codes for CASRGRQGTQETQYF.

The chain carries TRBV9 and TRBJ1-1; D may be TRBD1 (5 bases). Trimming removed 2 bases at V and 0 bases at J, with 8 bases between. Germline CDR1 and CDR2: SGDLS and YYNGEE. The CDR3 spans 14 residues. The CDR3 DNA reads TGTGCCAGCAGCGTCAGGGCTATGAACACTGAAGCTTTCTTT. It encodes CASSVRAMNTEAFF.

This clone was seen a single time. The CDR3 bases are TGTGCCAGCAGCGTTTCGGGAAACACAGATACGCAGTATTTT. Its protein is CASSVSGNTDTQYF. This chain joins TRBV9 and TRBJ2-3, with a tentative D call TRBD2 (5 bases). Germline loops: CDR1 SGDLS, CDR2 YYNGEE. The CDR3 covers 14 residues. V was cut by 2 bases and J by 2 bases, with 9 bases left in between.

This chain links TRBV9 with TRBJ2-3; TRBD2 agrees at 9 bases. Unmatched junction bases numbered 8, after V lost 4 bases and J lost 5 bases. The CDR3 extends over 15 amino acids. Germline V gives CDR1 SGDLS, CDR2 YYNGEE. In nucleotides, the CDR3 is TGTGCCAGCAGCATGACTAGCGGCTATCTAGATACGCAGTATTTT. As protein: CASSMTSGYLDTQYF.

This chain joins TRBV4-3 and TRBJ2-5, with 8 nucleotides matching TRBD2. Trimming removed 5 bases from V and 3 bases from J; junction bases left unmatched: 8. The germline V gene has CDR1 LGHNA and CDR2 YSLEER. The CDR3 is made up of 15 amino acids. CDR3: CASSGSGGPKETQYF. In nucleotides, the CDR3 is TGCGCCAGCAGCGGGTCGGGGGGGCCGAAAGAGACCCAGTACTTC.

The chain carries TRBV2 and TRBJ1-5; perhaps TRBD1 as D (5 bases). The V gene lost 6 bases and the J gene lost 7 bases, with 10 bases spanning the gap. The CDR3 is 12 residues long. Germline V gene data show CDR1 as SNHLY and CDR2 as FYNNEI. In nucleotides, the CDR3 is TGTGCCAGCAGGAGGGGAGGCCAGCCCCAGCATTTT. It codes for CASRRGGQPQHF.

V is TRBV7-2 and J is TRBJ2-3; the D gene is possibly TRBD2 (5 bases). The CDR3 length is 15 residues. V was pared by 3 bases and J by 3 bases, with 13 bases between. Germline V gene sequence: CDR1 SGHTA, CDR2 FQGNSA. The DNA of the CDR3 is TGTGCCAGCAGCTTGGTGGGAGCGGTGACAGATACGCAGTATTTT. It codes for CASSLVGAVTDTQYF. The whole variable domain, remainder taken from reference TRBV7-2 and TRBJ2-3, is GAGVSQSPSNKVTEKGKDVELRCDPISGHTALYWYRQSLGQGLEFLIYFQGNSAPDKSGLPSDRFSAERTGGSVSTLTIQRTQQEDSAVYLCASSLVGAVTDTQYFGPGTRLTVL.

The CDR3 protein is CASSQDKEAHGNSPLHF. The CDR3 region has the DNA TGCGCCAGCAGCCAAGATAAAGAGGCCCACGGGAATTCACCCCTCCACTTT. The chain is built from TRBV4-3 and TRBJ1-6; no firm D call. Trimming took 0 bases from V and 7 from J, leaving 16 bases between them. The CDR3 totals 17 residues. Germline CDR1 and CDR2: LGHNA and YSLEER.

The gene calls are TRBV21-1 and TRBJ2-3; TRBD1 reflects the table's D call only, with no check against the DNA. TRBV21-1 is marked as a pseudogene. CDR3 length equals 15 residues. CDR3 sequence: CASSKRHQLTDTQYF. The DNA of the CDR3 is TGTGCCAGCAGCAAGAGACACCAACTCACAGATACGCAGTATTTT.

Notes on this clone: The germline gene is not matched at one end of the junction; a read error may be the cause. The rearrangement links TRBV29-1 to TRBJ1-2, with D possibly matching TRBD1 (6 bases). Germline V CDR1 and CDR2: SQVTM, ANQGSEA. The CDR3 totals 15 residues. The CDR3 loop reads CSVEGGRGSPLGYPF. CDR3 nucleotides: TGCAGCGTTGAAGGAGGCAGGGGTTCCCCACTTGGCTACCCCTTC. Full variable domain (missing parts from reference TRBV29-1 and TRBJ1-2): SAVISQKPSRDICQRGTSLTIQCQVDSQVTMMFWYRQQPGQSLTLIATANQGSEATYESGFVIDKFPISRPNLTFSTLTVSNMSPEDSSIYLCSVEGGRGSPLGYPFGSGTRLTVV.

Only a few counts were recorded for this clone. This rearrangement joins TRBV19 to TRBJ2-7; D uncertain. Germline assignment: CDR1 LNHDA and CDR2 SQIVND (reference sequence). Trimming took 1 base from V and 3 from J, leaving 19 bases between them. This CDR3 is 17 amino acids long. The DNA for the CDR3 is TGTGCCAGTAGTATAGTATCTCCTGAGACCCGGGTCTACGAGCAGTACTTC. The encoded protein is CASSIVSPETRVYEQYF.

This sequence joins TRBV19 and TRBJ1-4; TRBD1 agrees at 8 bases. After removal of 6 bases from V and 8 bases from J, the junction contained 8 bases not matched to a gene. CDR3 size: 14 residues. Germline V CDR1 and CDR2: LNHDA, SQIVND (reference sequence). The CDR3 sequence is CASSPGGAGEKLFF. The CDR3, as DNA: TGTGCCAGTAGCCCAGGGGGCGCTGGCGAAAAACTGTTTTTT. The whole variable domain, filled in from reference TRBV19 and TRBJ1-4, reads DGGITQSPKYLFRKEGQNVTLSCEQNLNHDAMYWYRQDPGQGLRLIYYSQIVNDFQKGDIAEGYSVSREKKESFPLTVTSAQKNPTAFYLCASSPGGAGEKLFFGSGTQLSVL.

This chain links TRBV7-2 with TRBJ2-5; D uncertain. The CDR3 covers 14 residues. Trimming removed 2 bases at V and 2 bases at J, with 9 bases between. Germline CDR1 SGHTA, CDR2 FQGNSA. As DNA, the CDR3 is TGTGCCAGCAGCTTAAGTGCCAGACAAGAGACCCAGTACTTC. Translating it yields CASSLSARQETQYF. The complete variable domain, with remaining parts taken from reference TRBV7-2 and TRBJ2-5, reads GAGVSQSPSNKVTEKGKDVELRCDPISGHTALYWYRQSLGQGLEFLIYFQGNSAPDKSGLPSDRFSAERTGGSVSTLTIQRTQQEDSAVYLCASSLSARQETQYFGPGTRLLVL.

V usage is TRBV4-2 and J usage is TRBJ1-2; no definite D call. The CDR3 consists of 13 residues. The ends were cut back, 1 base at V and 8 bases at J, with 11 bases in the middle. Per the germline V gene, CDR1 is LGHNA and CDR2 is YNFKEQ. In nucleotides, the CDR3 is TGTGCCAGCAGCCAAGTTAAAGGGAGCGGCTACACCTTC. This codes for CASSQVKGSGYTF.

CDR3 in amino acids: CASRQLAELQETQYF. CDR3 in DNA: TGTGCCAGCAGACAACTAGCCGAGCTCCAAGAGACCCAGTACTTC. The chain joins TRBV6-5 to TRBJ2-5; the D gene is possibly TRBD2 (6 bases). Looked up from germline, CDR1 is MNHEY and CDR2 is SVGAGI. This CDR3 region has 15 residues. Trimming took off 6 bases at V and 1 base at J, with 15 bases between the two ends.

This clone was observed a single time. This chain links TRBV6-5 with TRBJ1-1; a weak D match, TRBD1 (6 bases). The CDR3 has 13 amino acids. Germline V gene data show CDR1 as MNHEY and CDR2 as SVGAGI. With 6 bases removed from V and 1 base from J, the gap between germline ends came to 9 bases. The CDR3 reads CASSADRNTEAFF. The DNA of the CDR3 is TGTGCCAGCAGCGCGGACAGGAACACTGAAGCTTTCTTT.

The CDR3 is CASLGGGEQFF. The CDR3 DNA reads TGTGCCAGCTTAGGAGGAGGGGAGCAGTTCTTC. This chain uses TRBV7-9 with TRBJ2-1, with D perhaps matching TRBD2 (6 bases). The CDR3 extends over 11 amino acids. V gave up 8 bases and J gave up 10 bases, with 12 bases separating them. CDR1 is SEHNR and CDR2 is FQNEAQ in the germline V gene (reference sequence).

The rearrangement links TRBV5-6 to TRBJ2-7; 7 bases fit TRBD1. Unmatched junction bases numbered 4, after V lost 1 base and J lost 3 bases. The germline CDR1 and CDR2 sequences are SGHDT and YYEEEE. The CDR3 contains 14 residues. Here the CDR3 reads CASSLPGQIYEQYF. As DNA, the CDR3 is TGTGCCAGCAGCTTGCCGGGACAGATCTACGAGCAGTACTTC.

V and J are TRBV4-3 and TRBJ2-7; the D gene is possibly TRBD2 (6 bases). Trimming left V 0 bases short and J 2 bases short, with 14 bases between. CDR1 is LGHNA, CDR2 YSLEER, per germline. The CDR3 runs 16 residues. DNA for the CDR3: TGCGCCAGCAGCCAAGACTCCACTAGCTTTGCCTACGAGCAGTACTTC. It specifies CASSQDSTSFAYEQYF.

The chain uses TRBV9 and TRBJ2-2, with TRBD1 matching over 8 bases. Germline CDR1 reads SGDLS; CDR2 reads YYNGEE. The V gene end was trimmed by 3 bases and the J gene end by 4 bases; junction bases not matched to a gene: 2. This CDR3 has 14 amino acids. CDR3 sequence (DNA): TGTGCCAGCAGCGGACAGGGGTCCACCGGGGAGCTGTTTTTT. Translating it yields CASSGQGSTGELFF.